These 24 T cell receptor beta chains came from one sample sequenced in a study of blood T cell repertoires in COVID-19. Some clones are missing from TCRdb's copy, which holds only in-frame ones; the method was immunoSEQ multiplex PCR. The sample has roughly 250,000 clones; over 70% are singletons. The sample comprised peripheral blood. The receptors originated from a human donor in a cohort sampled during active COVID-19.

Many counts were recorded for this clone. The chain uses TRBV10-1 and TRBJ1-6; unclear D gene. V gave up 0 bases and J gave up 6 bases, with 3 bases separating them. This CDR3 has 13 amino acids. Looked up from germline, CDR1 is WNHNN and CDR2 is SYGVQD (reference sequence). The CDR3 loop reads CASSESANSPLHF. The CDR3, as DNA: TGCGCCAGCAGTGAGTCGGCTAATTCACCCCTCCACTTT.

J is TRBJ2-7 and V is TRBV7-9; D is possibly TRBD1 (7 bases). CDR1 SEHNR and CDR2 FQNEAQ come from the germline V gene (reference sequence). V was trimmed by 0 bases and J by 3 bases, leaving 21 bases between them. The CDR3 is 18 amino acids. In nucleotides, the CDR3 is TGTGCCAGCAGCTTAGCGCGGGCAGGGGGGCAAAGAAGCTACGAGCAGTACTTC. Its protein product is CASSLARAGGQRSYEQYF.

V gene TRBV7-8 combines with J gene TRBJ2-1; the D gene is possibly TRBD1 (5 bases). V was shortened by 5 bases and J by 9 bases, with 20 bases between the two germline ends. This CDR3 is 15 amino acids long. The germline gives CDR1 SGHVS, CDR2 FQNEAQ. DNA for the CDR3: TGTGCCAGCAGCCGTGACATCGGACATGCCGCTGAGCAGTTCTTC. It specifies CASSRDIGHAAEQFF.

The rearrangement links TRBV3-1 (or the pseudogene TRBV3-2) to TRBJ2-7; 7 nucleotides match TRBD2. This CDR3 spans 13 amino acids. V lost 9 bases and J lost 8; bases outside the gene matches: 13. Germline CDR1 LGHDT, CDR2 YNNKEL (reference sequence). The CDR3 DNA sequence: TGTGCCAGTGAAGGACCGGGGGGACTACAGCAGTACTTC. Amino acid sequence: CASEGPGGLQQYF.

The chain employs TRBV6-5 and TRBJ2-1; D might be TRBD1 (6 bases). With 2 bases removed from V and 8 bases from J, the gap between germline ends came to 7 bases. The CDR3 is 12 amino acids. Germline CDR1 is MNHEY and CDR2 is SVGAGI. The chain's CDR3 is CASSYGGHEQFF. The CDR3 nucleotides are TGTGCCAGCAGTTACGGGGGCCATGAGCAGTTCTTC.

There are a few counts of this clone. V and J are TRBV6-5 and TRBJ2-7; D not certain. V was trimmed by 0 bases and J by 0 bases, leaving 12 bases between them. Germline V gene lookup returns CDR1 MNHEY and CDR2 SVGAGI. CDR3 length equals 16 residues. The CDR3 DNA reads TGTGCCAGCAGTTACTCAGGTGCAGGTTTCTCCTACGAGCAGTACTTC. This encodes CASSYSGAGFSYEQYF.

CDR3 sequence reads: CASSPGTYSYEQYF. The CDR3 DNA sequence: TGTGCCAGCAGTCCCGGGACTTACTCCTACGAGCAGTACTTC. The chain is built from TRBV2 and TRBJ2-7, with D possibly TRBD2 on 6 matching bases. CDR3 length: 14 amino acids. CDR1 is SNHLY, CDR2 FYNNEI, per germline. V was cut by 5 bases and J by 0 bases, with 11 bases left in between.

The sample holds one count of this clone. V gene TRBV9 combines with J gene TRBJ2-7; the match to TRBD2 covers 7 bases. Germline CDR1 and CDR2: SGDLS and YYNGEE. The V gene end was trimmed by 7 bases and the J gene end by 5 bases; junction bases not matched to a gene: 9. This CDR3 has 13 residues. The CDR3 region has the DNA TGTGCCAGCTCCGAAGCGGGATACAACGAGCAGTACTTC. Translated, it gives CASSEAGYNEQYF. Full variable domain (rest looked up from reference TRBV9 and TRBJ2-7): DSGVTQTPKHLITATGQRVTLRCSPRSGDLSVYWYQQSLDQGLQFLIQYYNGEERAKGNILERFSAQQFPDLHSELNLSSLELGDSALYFCASSEAGYNEQYFGPGTRLTVT.

This clone was seen only once. The same CDR3 is also encoded by other DNA sequences in this sample. The rearrangement joins TRBV7-2 to TRBJ1-1; D gene unclear. CDR3 length: 14 amino acids. V lost 0 bases and J 1 base, leaving 6 bases between the germline ends. Germline V gene data show CDR1 as SGHTA and CDR2 as FQGNSA. CDR3 bases: TGTGCCAGCAGCTTAGCGTCAGGGAACACTGAAGCTTTCTTT. Its translation is CASSLASGNTEAFF.

This clone occurred once. The chain carries TRBV29-1 and TRBJ1-4, with D uncertain. The V end lost 1 base, the J end lost 10 bases, and 13 bases lay between the germline ends. This CDR3 has 13 residues. Germline values: CDR1 SQVTM, CDR2 ANQGSEA. CDR3 in amino acids: CSVEGTHRGKLFF. The CDR3 coding sequence is TGCAGCGTTGAAGGGACGCACCGGGGAAAACTGTTTTTT.

The V gene is TRBV4-1, the J gene TRBJ2-3; 10 nucleotides match TRBD2. Losses at the gene ends were 3 bases for V and 4 bases for J; bases not matched to a gene: 10. The CDR3 has 17 residues. Germline-derived CDR1 and CDR2 are MGHRA and YSYEKL. The CDR3 sequence: CASSQRLAGASADTQYF. In DNA form, the CDR3 reads TGCGCCAGCAGCCAGAGACTAGCGGGTGCCTCGGCAGATACGCAGTATTTT.

This clone showed up just once. The V call is TRBV6-2 or TRBV6-3, the J call TRBJ2-7; D perhaps matches TRBD2 (5 bases). The CDR3 has 15 residues. V lost 0 bases to trimming and J lost 5 bases, with 14 bases between them. Germline V CDR1 and CDR2: MNHEY, SVGEGT. The CDR3 coding sequence is TGTGCCAGCAGTTACTCGCCGGGCTCGAGGGACGAGCAGTACTTC. Translating it yields CASSYSPGSRDEQYF.

This rearrangement joins TRBV2 to TRBJ1-1; D ambiguous. The CDR3 loop spans 12 amino acids. The V and J ends lost 4 bases and 5 bases respectively, with 8 bases between them. Germline CDR1 SNHLY, CDR2 FYNNEI. This CDR3 reads CASSVLGTEAFF. As DNA, the CDR3 is TGTGCCAGCAGTGTACTCGGGACTGAAGCTTTCTTT.

The chain recombines TRBV10-1 with TRBJ2-3, with 8 bases fitting TRBD2. There are 15 residues in the CDR3. Germline lookup yields CDR1 WNHNN and CDR2 SYGVQD (reference sequence). Trimming at V came to 6 bases and at J to 0 bases, leaving 5 bases not matched to a gene. CDR3 loop: CASSKLAASTDTQYF. The CDR3 DNA sequence: TGCGCCAGCAGCAAACTAGCGGCAAGCACAGATACGCAGTATTTT.

The gene calls are TRBV6-2 or TRBV6-3 and TRBJ2-3; 13 bases are a match to TRBD2. The CDR3 is made up of 18 amino acids. V dropped 6 bases and J dropped 0; count of bases not matched to a gene: 9. Germline V gene data show CDR1 as MNHEY and CDR2 as SVGEGT. The CDR3 spells CASSSGLAGPGSTDTQYF. CDR3 bases: TGTGCCAGCAGCTCGGGACTAGCGGGACCTGGGAGCACAGATACGCAGTATTTT.

The V gene is TRBV25-1, the J gene TRBJ2-5; D is unresolved. Germline CDR1 is MGHDK and CDR2 is SYGVNS. There are 16 residues in the CDR3. V was cut by 5 bases and J by 4 bases, with 20 bases left in between. CDR3 coding DNA: TGTGCCAGCAGTCCCGACTTGGAGCTATTTACAGAGACCCAGTACTTC. This translates into CASSPDLELFTETQYF.

The rearrangement links TRBV7-9 to TRBJ2-1; TRBD2 matches at 16 bases. The germline CDR1 and CDR2 sequences are SEHNR and FQNEAQ (reference sequence). There are 17 residues in the CDR3. Losses at the gene ends were 6 bases for V and 6 bases for J; bases not matched to a gene: 8. The CDR3 spells CASSSGTSGRARNEQFF. In DNA, the CDR3 is TGTGCCAGCAGTTCCGGGACTAGCGGGAGGGCCCGCAATGAGCAGTTCTTC.

CDR3 nucleotides: TGTGCCAGCAGCCCACCTCCAGGGGGAAATCGGACCTACAATGAGCAGTTCTTC. It is translated as CASSPPPGGNRTYNEQFF. The V call is TRBV11-3, the J call TRBJ2-1, with TRBD1 identical over 7 bases. Germline trimming cut 5 bases from V and 2 bases from J; bases unmatched to any gene: 15. Germline assignment: CDR1 SGHNT and CDR2 YENEEA. The CDR3 consists of 18 residues. Full variable domain (missing parts from reference TRBV11-3 and TRBJ2-1): EAGVVQSPRYKIIEKKQPVAFWCNPISGHNTLYWYLQNLGQGPELLIRYENEEAVDDSQLPKDRFSAERLKGVDSTLKIQPAELGDSAVYLCASSPPPGGNRTYNEQFFGPGTRLTVL.

V and J are TRBV2 and TRBJ1-1; 11 positions agree with TRBD1. V shed 7 bases, J shed 5 bases, and the junction held 9 bases outside the gene matches. This CDR3 has 15 residues. Germline lookup yields CDR1 SNHLY and CDR2 FYNNEI. CDR3 DNA sequence: TGTGCCAGCATGCTCCCGGGACAGGGGGAGACTGAAGCTTTCTTT. Its translation: CASMLPGQGETEAFF.

CDR3 nucleotides: TGTGCCAGCTCACCGAGGGACTATAAAGAGACCCAGTACTTC. Protein: CASSPRDYKETQYF. V gene TRBV18 combines with J gene TRBJ2-5; 7 nucleotides align to TRBD2. V was pared by 3 bases and J by 3 bases, with 4 bases of the junction left unmatched. Germline values: CDR1 KGHSH, CDR2 LQKENI. The CDR3 loop spans 14 amino acids.

This rearrangement joins TRBV18 to TRBJ1-3; the D gene is possibly TRBD1 (6 bases). The CDR3 has 16 residues. Trimming removed 3 bases from V and 11 bases from J, with 23 bases in between. Germline V CDR1 and CDR2: KGHSH, LQKENI. In nucleotides, the CDR3 is TGTGCCAGCTCACCCAGTGCGGTCACAGGGTCGTTTGCCATATATTTT. Its translation: CASSPSAVTGSFAIYF.

The rearrangement joins TRBV6-5 to TRBJ1-1, with TRBD1 as a possible D gene (5 bases). Between the trimmed V and J ends, which lost 8 bases and 7 bases, there was a span of 11 bases. In germline, CDR1 is MNHEY, CDR2 SVGAGI. The CDR3 contains 11 residues. The CDR3 sequence is CASRRQGEAFF. CDR3 coding DNA: TGTGCCAGCCGACGGCAGGGTGAAGCTTTCTTT.

The chain is built from TRBV27 and TRBJ2-7; D is possibly TRBD1 (5 bases). The CDR3 has 14 residues. The germline V and J ends were trimmed by 1 base and 4 bases, with 11 bases remaining between them. CDR1 and CDR2 from the germline V gene are MNHEY and SMNVEV (reference sequence). CDR3 sequence reads: CASSLWQGGYEQYF. The CDR3, as DNA: TGTGCCAGCAGTTTATGGCAGGGTGGGTACGAGCAGTACTTC.

The chain has TRBV15 and TRBJ1-5; no firm D call. Germline V gives CDR1 LNHNV, CDR2 YYDKDF (reference sequence). This CDR3 comprises 16 residues. V lost 2 bases, J lost 1 base, and 12 bases lay in between. DNA of the CDR3: TGTGCCACCAGCAGACGAAACCCTAGGAGCAATCAGCCCCAGCATTTT. Its translation is CATSRRNPRSNQPQHF.